In its sample, the clone carrying this T cell receptor beta chain was seen once. The sample is drawn from a study of immune characterization of retroperitoneal liposarcoma. Germline-derived CDR1 and CDR2 are MNHEY and SMNVEV (reference sequence). There are 13 residues in the CDR3. The ends were cut back, 6 bases at V and 11 bases at J, with 19 bases in the middle. Using its own MiXCR run on the PCR reads, TCRdb lists one record per CDR3 protein. The profile shows 8,500 to 11,000 distinct CDR3 sequences, approximately 30% of them singletons. The sample taken for sequencing was tumor tissue. The J gene is TRBJ2-5, the V gene TRBV27; a possible D gene is TRBD1 (5 bases). This TCR was recovered from a female donor with retroperitoneal liposarcoma. The DNA of the CDR3 is TGTGCCAGCAGGCCTACAGGTTTGGATGAGCAGTACTTC. It specifies CASRPTGLDEQYF.